By share, the clone carrying this TCR beta chain counts as medium-sized. The antigen is not known. The data belong to a study of spatial heterogeneity in lung cancer. Looking at the study overall: Among detected sequences, beta-chain ones consistently exceeded alpha-chain ones in number. Study results and limitations: The study found that expanded intratumoral alpha and beta TCR counts tracked tumor mutation counts.

Sample time point: sample taken at primary tumor resection. Samples were donated by 72 untreated early-stage non-small cell lung cancer patients. Whole RNA, isolated from tumor, nontumor lung or frozen PBMC, was sequenced without prior sorting. This CDR3 comprises 15 residues. V lost 0 bases, J lost 7 bases, and 7 bases stayed unmatched. TCRdb redid the calling of the 5' RACE reads with MiXCR, one entry per CDR3 protein. The sample gives 5,700 or so distinct CDR3 sequences, 26% of which show up once; 23% is in the top ten. This sequence was found in a male donor with early-stage non-small cell lung cancer. Source: lung tumor tissue, taken at surgery. The chain couples TRBV23-1 to TRBJ2-7; the match to TRBD2 covers 9 bases. TRBV23-1 is an ORF, with its function uncertain. In nucleotides, the CDR3 is TGCGCCAGCAGTCAATCGGGCGAGCGGGAGGAAGAGCAGTACTTC. As protein: CASSQSGEREEEQYF.